This is a list of T cell receptor beta chains from one sample in a study of CD8 T cells in ankylosing spondylitis. TCRdb reprocessed the 5' RACE reads with MiXCR, giving one entry per CDR3 protein. This sample carries fewer than 400,000 distinct CDR3 sequences, approximately 14% of them seen once, and the ten largest clones take approximately 1%. The sample was blood, either unsorted or a sorted T cell fraction (not recorded which). These receptors all come from a male donor with ankylosing spondylitis or in good health (not recorded which). Both conserved end residues are part of each CDR3. The order of the fields is D gene, clone size, V gene, J gene, CDR3 DNA, CDR3 protein. A D gene is named only where the DNA matches it firmly. Not every row has a clone size; where given, it reads once, few, many or a size class.

>TRBD1|few|TRBV3-1|TRBJ1-2
TGTGCCAGCAGCCAAGATAGGGGACAGCCCTTCTATGGCTACACCTTC
CASSQDRGQPFYGYTF
>NA|few|TRBV5-1|TRBJ1-4
TGCGCCAGCAGCTTGGACGGGAGGAAACTGTTTTTT
CASSLDGRKLFF
>TRBD2|NA|TRBV20-1|TRBJ2-5
TGCAGTGCTAGGCACGTTCCGGGACTAGCAGCCTCCTGGGGGGAGACCCAGTACTTC
CSARHVPGLAASWGETQYF
>TRBD1|NA|TRBV6-4|TRBJ1-1
TGTGCCAGCAGTGGCCCGGACAGGGGTCAGAACACTGAAGCTTTCTTT
CASSGPDRGQNTEAFF
>NA|few|TRBV7-2|TRBJ2-5
TGTGCCAGTAAGCCCTCCGGGAGCTGGGGGACCCAGTACTTC
CASKPSGSWGTQYF
>TRBD1|NA|TRBV9|TRBJ2-3
TGTGCCAGCAGCGTAGCGCAGGGGGCAAGCACAGATACGCAGTATTTT
CASSVAQGASTDTQYF
>NA|NA|TRBV7-6|TRBJ2-2
TGTGCCAGCAGCTTGTTTCTGGACTACAATCCCGGGGAGCTGTTTTTT
CASSLFLDYNPGELFF
>NA|few|TRBV3-1|TRBJ1-1
TGTGCCAGCAGCCCCCGGACAGAGAGGACTGAAGCTTTCTTT
CASSPRTERTEAFF
>TRBD1|NA|TRBV2|TRBJ2-2
TGTGCCAGCAGTGCTTACCAGGGGGCGGCCGGGGAGCTGTTTTTT
CASSAYQGAAGELFF
>TRBD2|NA|TRBV5-4|TRBJ2-2
TGTGCCAGCAGCACGACTAGCGGGAGGGCCGGGACCGGGGAGCTGTTTTTT
CASSTTSGRAGTGELFF
>NA|NA|TRBV2|TRBJ2-7
TGTGCCAGCAGTGAGGAATCGGCGAGCTCCTACGAGCAGTACTTC
CASSEESASSYEQYF
>TRBD2|NA|TRBV11-2|TRBJ2-1
TGTGCCAGCAGCGGAGGACTAGCGGGAGTCCTTGAGCAGTTCTTC
CASSGGLAGVLEQFF
>TRBD2|few|TRBV6-1|TRBJ2-1
TGTGCCATCCTAGCGGGGGGTTTCAATGAGCAGTTCTTC
CAILAGGFNEQFF